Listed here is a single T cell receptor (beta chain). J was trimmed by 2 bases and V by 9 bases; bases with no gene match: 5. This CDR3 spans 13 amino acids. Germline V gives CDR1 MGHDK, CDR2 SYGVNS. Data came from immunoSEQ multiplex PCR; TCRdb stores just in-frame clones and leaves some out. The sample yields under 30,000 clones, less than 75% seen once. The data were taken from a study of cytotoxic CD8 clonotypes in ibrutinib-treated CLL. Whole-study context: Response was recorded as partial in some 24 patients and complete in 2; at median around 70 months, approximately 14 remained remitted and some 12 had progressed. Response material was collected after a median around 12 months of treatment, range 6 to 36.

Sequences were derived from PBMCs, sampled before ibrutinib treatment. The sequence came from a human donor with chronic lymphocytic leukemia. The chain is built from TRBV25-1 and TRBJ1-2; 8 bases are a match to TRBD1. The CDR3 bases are TGTGCCAGTGCCAGGGGGCTGAACTATGGCTACACCTTC. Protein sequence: CASARGLNYGYTF.